The rows below give T cell receptor beta chains drawn from one sample of a study of shared clonotypes between healthy human individuals. TCRdb's table, derived via immunoSEQ multiplex PCR, lists solely in-frame clones and lacks some. The data contain about 1,800,000 clones, less than 95% of them seen just once; the ten biggest clones take up 1% to 1.5%. The sample comprised naive CD8+ T cells sorted from blood. The source is a man between 18 and 29 years old in good health. Each CDR3 is given with its conserved first and last residue. Each record gives: D gene, V gene, J gene, clone size, CDR3 protein, CDR3 DNA. The D gene is left open where the match is weak. Clone size is stated in some rows and not others, as once, few, many or a class when expanded.

>-|TRBV5-4|TRBJ2-7|-
CASKGANTYEQYF
TGTGCCAGCAAGGGAGCGAACACCTACGAGCAGTACTTC
>-|TRBV27|TRBJ2-7|once
CASSLGPGAARDEQYF
TGTGCCAGCAGTTTAGGGCCGGGGGCCGCCCGGGACGAGCAGTACTTC
>-|TRBV13|TRBJ1-2|few
CASSLQGWDGYTF
TGTGCCAGCAGCTTGCAGGGTTGGGACGGCTACACCTTC
>-|TRBV30|TRBJ2-1|-
CAWSVLPPGIGSYNEQFF
TGTGCCTGGAGTGTACTTCCCCCGGGGATAGGCTCCTACAATGAGCAGTTCTTC
>-|TRBV5-3|TRBJ2-2|-
CARSPGPFCRRSGELFF
TGTGCCAGAAGCCCCGGGCCTTTCTGCCGTCGTTCCGGGGAGCTGTTTTTT
>TRBD2|TRBV7-8|TRBJ2-3|-
CASSSLRGSGIASTDTQYF
TGTGCCAGCAGCTCCCTGAGGGGAAGCGGGATCGCTAGCACAGATACGCAGTATTTT
>-|TRBV7-9|TRBJ2-3|-
CASSLGPISSTDTQYF
TGTGCCAGCAGCTTAGGGCCTATCTCTAGCACAGATACGCAGTATTTT
>TRBD1|TRBV4-1|TRBJ2-1|-
CASSPGQAFYNEQFF
TGCGCCAGCAGCCCCGGACAGGCGTTCTACAATGAGCAGTTCTTC
>-|TRBV2|TRBJ2-7|-
CASSDLLKQYF
TGTGCCAGCAGTGACCTTTTGAAGCAGTACTTC
>TRBD2|TRBV4-2|TRBJ2-7|-
CASSPRGSGTYEQYF
TGTGCCAGCAGCCCACGTGGTAGCGGGACCTACGAGCAGTACTTC
>TRBD2|TRBV5-4|TRBJ2-3|-
CASSSWTSGATDTQYF
TGTGCCAGCAGCTCCTGGACTAGCGGGGCCACAGATACGCAGTATTTT
>-|TRBV27|TRBJ2-3|-
CASSFAEDTQYF
TGTGCCAGCAGTTTCGCAGAAGATACGCAGTATTTT
>-|TRBV19|TRBJ1-5|-
CASSIVPGVYSNQPQHF
TGTGCCAGTAGTATAGTCCCAGGGGTCTATAGCAATCAGCCCCAGCATTTT
>-|TRBV9|TRBJ2-1|-
CASTGSSYNEQFF
TGTGCCAGCACCGGTAGCTCCTACAATGAGCAGTTCTTC
>TRBD1|TRBV30|TRBJ2-3|-
CAWSNGQGRSTEDTQYF
TGTGCCTGGAGTAACGGACAGGGCCGATCCACAGAAGATACGCAGTATTTT
>TRBD1|TRBV28|TRBJ1-4|-
CASSLRTGGLGEKLFF
TGTGCCAGCAGTTTACGGACAGGGGGCCTCGGGGAAAAACTGTTTTTT
>-|TRBV5-5|TRBJ1-2|-
CASSLERGIYGYTF
TGTGCCAGCAGCTTGGAAAGGGGTATCTATGGCTACACCTTC
>TRBD2|TRBV7-9|TRBJ2-1|-
CASSPQRTSGSSYNEQFF
TGTGCCAGCAGCCCCCAGAGGACTAGCGGGAGCTCCTACAATGAGCAGTTCTTC
>-|TRBV6-5|TRBJ2-2|-
CANLMRQDTGELFF
TGTGCCAACTTAATGAGACAGGACACCGGGGAGCTGTTTTTT
>TRBD1|TRBV6-5|TRBJ1-2|-
CASSLDRGGGYTF
TGTGCCAGCAGTCTCGACAGGGGCGGTGGCTACACCTTC
>TRBD2|TRBV28|TRBJ2-7|-
CASSPRVAGVYEQYF
TGTGCCAGCAGCCCCAGGGTAGCGGGGGTGTACGAGCAGTACTTC
>TRBD2|TRBV5-5|TRBJ2-7|once
CASSPWTSGPLYEQYF
TGTGCCAGCAGCCCATGGACTAGCGGGCCCCTATACGAGCAGTACTTC
>TRBD2|TRBV7-2|TRBJ2-7|-
CASSSNLAGGISYEQYF
TGTGCCAGCAGCAGCAACCTAGCGGGAGGGATCTCCTACGAGCAGTACTTC
>-|TRBV5-4|TRBJ1-1|-
CASSPAGSTEAFF
TGTGCCAGCAGCCCCGCGGGGAGCACTGAAGCTTTCTTT
>TRBD2|TRBV27|TRBJ2-1|-
CASTSTSGRVNEQFF
TGTGCCAGCACCTCGACTAGCGGGAGGGTCAATGAGCAGTTCTTC
>TRBD1|TRBV28|TRBJ2-3|-
CASSLDRVDADTQYF
TGTGCCAGCAGTTTGGACAGGGTCGATGCAGATACGCAGTATTTT